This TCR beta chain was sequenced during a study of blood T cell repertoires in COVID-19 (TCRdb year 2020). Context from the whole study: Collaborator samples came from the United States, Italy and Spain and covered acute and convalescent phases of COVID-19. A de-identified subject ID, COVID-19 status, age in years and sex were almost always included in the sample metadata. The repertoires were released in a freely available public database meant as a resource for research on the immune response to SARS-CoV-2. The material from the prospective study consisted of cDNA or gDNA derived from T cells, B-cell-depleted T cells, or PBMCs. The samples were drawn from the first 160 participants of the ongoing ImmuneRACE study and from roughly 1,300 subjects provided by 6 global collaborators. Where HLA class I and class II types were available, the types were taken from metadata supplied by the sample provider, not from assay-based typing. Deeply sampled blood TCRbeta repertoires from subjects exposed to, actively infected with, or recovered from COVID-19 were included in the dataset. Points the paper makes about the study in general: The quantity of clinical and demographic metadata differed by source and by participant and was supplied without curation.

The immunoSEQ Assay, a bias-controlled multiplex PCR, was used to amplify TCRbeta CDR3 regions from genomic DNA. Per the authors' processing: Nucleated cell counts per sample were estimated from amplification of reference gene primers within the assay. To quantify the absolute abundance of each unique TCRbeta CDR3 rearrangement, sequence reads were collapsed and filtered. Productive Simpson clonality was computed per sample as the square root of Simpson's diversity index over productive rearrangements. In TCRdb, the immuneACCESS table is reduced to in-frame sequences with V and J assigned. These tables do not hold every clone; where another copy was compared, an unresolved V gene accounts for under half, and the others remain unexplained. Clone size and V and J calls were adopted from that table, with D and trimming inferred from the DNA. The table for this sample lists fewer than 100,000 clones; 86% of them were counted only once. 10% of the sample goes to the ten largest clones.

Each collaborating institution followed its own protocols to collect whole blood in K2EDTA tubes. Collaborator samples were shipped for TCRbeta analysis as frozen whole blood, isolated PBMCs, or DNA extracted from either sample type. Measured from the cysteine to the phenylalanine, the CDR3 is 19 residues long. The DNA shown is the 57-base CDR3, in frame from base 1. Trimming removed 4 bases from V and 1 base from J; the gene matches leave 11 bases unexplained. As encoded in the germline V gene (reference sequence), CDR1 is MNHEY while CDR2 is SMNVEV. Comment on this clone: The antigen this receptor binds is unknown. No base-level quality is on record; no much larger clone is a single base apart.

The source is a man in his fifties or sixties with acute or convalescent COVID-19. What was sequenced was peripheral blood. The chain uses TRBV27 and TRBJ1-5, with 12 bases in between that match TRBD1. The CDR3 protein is CASSSSYGTGGASNQPQHF. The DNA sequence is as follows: TGTGCCAGCAGTTCCTCTTACGGGACAGGGGGCGCCAGCAATCAGCCCCAGCATTTT.